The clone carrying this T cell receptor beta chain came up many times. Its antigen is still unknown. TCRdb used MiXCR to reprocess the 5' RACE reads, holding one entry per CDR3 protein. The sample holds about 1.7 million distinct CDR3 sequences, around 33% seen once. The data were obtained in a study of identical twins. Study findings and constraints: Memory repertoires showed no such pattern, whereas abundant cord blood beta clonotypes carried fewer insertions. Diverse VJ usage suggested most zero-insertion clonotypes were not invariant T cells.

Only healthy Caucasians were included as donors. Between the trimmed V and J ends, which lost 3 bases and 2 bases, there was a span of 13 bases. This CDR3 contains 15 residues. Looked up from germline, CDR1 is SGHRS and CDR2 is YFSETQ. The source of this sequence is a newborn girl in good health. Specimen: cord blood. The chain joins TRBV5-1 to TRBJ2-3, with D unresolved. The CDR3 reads CASSSRAAYTDTQYF. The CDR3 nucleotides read TGCGCCAGCAGCTCCCGGGCGGCCTACACAGATACGCAGTATTTT.